This is a list of T cell receptor beta chains from one sample in a study of CD8+ T cells in alopecia areata. The assay was immunoSEQ multiplex PCR, and TCRdb's table has in-frame clones only and misses some. Of about 150,000 clones in the sample, about 50% were seen once. The input for sequencing was CD8+ T cells sorted from blood, taken at week 0. Every receptor here comes from a human donor with alopecia areata. CDR3s include the opening cysteine and the closing phenylalanine or tryptophan. A D gene is named only where the DNA matches it firmly. Expanded clones get a size class; other rows say once, few or many, or leave the size out.

d_call	j_call	v_call	cdr3_length	clone_size	cdr3_nt	cdr3_aa
TRBD1	TRBJ2-2	TRBV5-1	15	-	TGCGCCAGCAGCCCAGGGGGCCAGACCTCCGGGGAGCTGTTTTTT	CASSPGGQTSGELFF
-	TRBJ2-6	TRBV5-6	15	-	TGTGCCAGCAGCTTGGATTTTTCCGGGGCCAACGTCCTGACTTTC	CASSLDFSGANVLTF
-	TRBJ1-1	TRBV5-1	15	few	TGCGCCAGCAGCCCAAACCCGAATCCGAACACTGAAGCTTTCTTT	CASSPNPNPNTEAFF
TRBD1	TRBJ1-1	TRBV19	12	few	TGTGCCAGTCGCAGGGGGAGCACTGAAGCTTTCTTT	CASRRGSTEAFF
TRBD1	TRBJ2-7	TRBV5-6	18	once	TGTGCCAGCAGCTTTGTCACTCTCGGGACAGGGGTAGACTACGAGCAGTACTTC	CASSFVTLGTGVDYEQYF
-	TRBJ2-1	TRBV25-1	11	-	TGTGCCAGCAGTGGATACAATGAGCAGTTCTTC	CASSGYNEQFF
TRBD1	TRBJ1-2	TRBV30	13	-	TGTGGAGTCACGACAGGGGGGAACTATGGCTACACCTTC	CGVTTGGNYGYTF
-	TRBJ1-4	TRBV7-9	16	few	TGTGCCAGCAGCGGTCACTACCCCGGGATCTTCAAAAAACTGTTTTTT	CASSGHYPGIFKKLFF
TRBD2	TRBJ2-7	TRBV30	11	-	TGTGCCTGGAGTGCGGGGGGGGAGCAGTACTTC	CAWSAGGEQYF
-	TRBJ1-1	TRBV6-6	12	few	TGTGCCAGCGCCATAGGGCTCGCTGAAGCTTTCTTT	CASAIGLAEAFF
-	TRBJ2-2	TRBV7-8	13	few	TGTGCCAGCAGCTTATCCCGAACCGGGGAGCTGTTTTTT	CASSLSRTGELFF
-	TRBJ1-2	TRBV15	15	-	TGTGCCACCAGCACAGTCCGGGACCCGGCACCTGGCTACACCTTC	CATSTVRDPAPGYTF
TRBD1	TRBJ1-1	TRBV6-6	14	-	TGTGCCAGCAGCGTAACAGGGGTGGGCACTGAAGCTTTCTTT	CASSVTGVGTEAFF
-	TRBJ2-3	TRBV6-6	14	few	TGTGCCAGCAGTGGGCTCCGAGGGTCAGATACGCAGTATTTT	CASSGLRGSDTQYF
-	TRBJ2-7	TRBV7-9	12	-	TGTGCCACAGGGGCTCGGGCCTACGAGCAGTACTTC	CATGARAYEQYF
TRBD2	TRBJ2-1	TRBV10-3	13	few	TGTGCCATCGGGAGCGGGGGGTCCTATGAGCAGTTCTTC	CAIGSGGSYEQFF
-	TRBJ1-2	TRBV5-6	16	-	TGTGCCAGCAGCTCCCTGAGCGGGGTGGCTAACTATGGCTACACCTTC	CASSSLSGVANYGYTF
-	TRBJ2-7	TRBV2	15	-	TGTGCCAGCAGTCCGGACTCATGGGGTACCTACGAGCAGTACTTC	CASSPDSWGTYEQYF
-	TRBJ1-6	TRBV13	17	-	TGTGCCAGCAGACAAACAGGGAGACAACCCTATAATTCACCCCTCCACTTT	CASRQTGRQPYNSPLHF
-	TRBJ2-1	TRBV30	13	-	TGTGCCTGGAACCTGGACAGAGGGGATGAGCAGTTCTTC	CAWNLDRGDEQFF
-	TRBJ2-1	TRBV7-8	15	few	TGTGCCAGCAGCCCCCCCGCCGGACAGTTTAATGAGCAGTTCTTC	CASSPPAGQFNEQFF
-	TRBJ1-2	TRBV13	12	-	TGTGCCAGCAGCCTAGGACAGCATGGCTACACCTTC	CASSLGQHGYTF
-	TRBJ1-2	TRBV30	13	-	TGTGCCTGGAGTCCAGGGGATAACTATGGCTACACCTTC	CAWSPGDNYGYTF
-	TRBJ1-2	TRBV29-1	12	-	TGCAGCGTATTCACCTCTAACTATGGCTACACCTTC	CSVFTSNYGYTF
-	TRBJ2-3	TRBV27	16	-	TGTGCCAGCATGGGATCCCGGACTAATCGGGCAGATACGCAGTATTTT	CASMGSRTNRADTQYF
TRBD1	TRBJ2-7	TRBV27	14	-	TGTGCCAGCAGTTTCGGGACAGGGAACTACGAGCAGTACTTC	CASSFGTGNYEQYF
-	TRBJ2-5	TRBV7-2	15	-	TGTGCCAGCAGCTTCCCCCGGGGGTGGCAAGAGACCCAGTACTTC	CASSFPRGWQETQYF
-	TRBJ2-3	TRBV14	12	few	TGTGCCAGCAGCCCCTCAAGGGATACGCAGTATTTT	CASSPSRDTQYF
-	TRBJ2-1	TRBV5-1	14	-	TGCGCCAGCAGCTTGGAGACAGGATACAATGAGCAGTTCTTC	CASSLETGYNEQFF
-	TRBJ1-1	TRBV13	14	few	TGTGCCAGCAGCTTTGGCAGGGGTAACACTGAAGCTTTCTTT	CASSFGRGNTEAFF
-	TRBJ2-1	TRBV29-1	16	-	TGCAGCGCCTATTTCAAGGACAGCCCTTATGGCAATGAGCAGTTCTTC	CSAYFKDSPYGNEQFF
-	TRBJ1-1	TRBV30	11	-	TGTGCCTGGAACCGGAACACTGAAGCTTTCTTT	CAWNRNTEAFF
-	TRBJ1-6	TRBV15	15	few	TGTGCCACCAGCCCTACTTCGGGGGGCGGTTCACCCCTCCACTTT	CATSPTSGGGSPLHF
-	TRBJ1-2	TRBV2	13	few	TGTGCCAGCAGTGTAACAGAGGCTGGTGGCTACACCTTC	CASSVTEAGGYTF
-	TRBJ2-1	TRBV15	15	-	TGTGCCACCAGCAGAGTTTCTAGCCCCTACAATGAGCAGTTCTTC	CATSRVSSPYNEQFF
-	TRBJ1-1	TRBV4-3	15	few	TGCGCCAGCAGCCAAGAGATGGGGGGGAACACTGAAGCTTTCTTT	CASSQEMGGNTEAFF
-	TRBJ2-1	TRBV11-3	12	-	TGTGCCAGCAGCATGAGGGACAATGAGCAGTTCTTC	CASSMRDNEQFF
-	TRBJ2-7	TRBV10-3	12	few	TGTGCCACGAGGGGCAGCTCCTACGAGCAGTACTTC	CATRGSSYEQYF
-	TRBJ2-6	TRBV30	13	few	TGTGCCTGGAGCCACCCTGGGGCCAACGTCCTGACTTTC	CAWSHPGANVLTF
-	TRBJ1-2	TRBV29-1	11	few	TGCAGCGTTGTTAGCTCCTATGGCTACACCTTC	CSVVSSYGYTF
-	TRBJ1-2	TRBV19	14	few	TGTGCCAGTAGTATGCGACGGCAGGACTATGGCTACACCTTC	CASSMRRQDYGYTF
-	TRBJ2-3	TRBV14	12	-	TGTGCCAGCAGCCAAGACCGGGAAGGGCAGTATTTT	CASSQDREGQYF
TRBD1	TRBJ1-5	TRBV2	15	-	TGTGCCAGCAGTGCCCTGGGACAGTCAAATCAGCCCCAGCATTTT	CASSALGQSNQPQHF
-	TRBJ1-2	TRBV29-1	12	-	TGCAGCGTTGATTATGGGAATCAAGGCTACACCTTC	CSVDYGNQGYTF
-	TRBJ1-5	TRBV15	17	-	TGTGCCACCAGCAGAGAGCGGGGAATAAATAGGAATCAGCCCCAGCATTTT	CATSRERGINRNQPQHF
TRBD1	TRBJ1-2	TRBV29-1	15	-	TGCAGCGTTGAGGGACAGGGGGGAGCTAACTATGGCTACACCTTC	CSVEGQGGANYGYTF
-	TRBJ2-1	TRBV21-1	15	few	TGTGCCAGCAGCAACGGCCGGGACCCCCAGAATGAGCAGTTCTTC	CASSNGRDPQNEQFF
TRBD2	TRBJ2-1	TRBV4-3	15	-	TGCGCCAGCAGCCAACGGAGCGGGGGGGCCAATGAGCAGTTCTTC	CASSQRSGGANEQFF
TRBD1	TRBJ2-7	TRBV5-6	16	few	TGTGCCAGCAGCCTCATTCGGGACAGGGATTCCTACGAGCAGTACTTC	CASSLIRDRDSYEQYF